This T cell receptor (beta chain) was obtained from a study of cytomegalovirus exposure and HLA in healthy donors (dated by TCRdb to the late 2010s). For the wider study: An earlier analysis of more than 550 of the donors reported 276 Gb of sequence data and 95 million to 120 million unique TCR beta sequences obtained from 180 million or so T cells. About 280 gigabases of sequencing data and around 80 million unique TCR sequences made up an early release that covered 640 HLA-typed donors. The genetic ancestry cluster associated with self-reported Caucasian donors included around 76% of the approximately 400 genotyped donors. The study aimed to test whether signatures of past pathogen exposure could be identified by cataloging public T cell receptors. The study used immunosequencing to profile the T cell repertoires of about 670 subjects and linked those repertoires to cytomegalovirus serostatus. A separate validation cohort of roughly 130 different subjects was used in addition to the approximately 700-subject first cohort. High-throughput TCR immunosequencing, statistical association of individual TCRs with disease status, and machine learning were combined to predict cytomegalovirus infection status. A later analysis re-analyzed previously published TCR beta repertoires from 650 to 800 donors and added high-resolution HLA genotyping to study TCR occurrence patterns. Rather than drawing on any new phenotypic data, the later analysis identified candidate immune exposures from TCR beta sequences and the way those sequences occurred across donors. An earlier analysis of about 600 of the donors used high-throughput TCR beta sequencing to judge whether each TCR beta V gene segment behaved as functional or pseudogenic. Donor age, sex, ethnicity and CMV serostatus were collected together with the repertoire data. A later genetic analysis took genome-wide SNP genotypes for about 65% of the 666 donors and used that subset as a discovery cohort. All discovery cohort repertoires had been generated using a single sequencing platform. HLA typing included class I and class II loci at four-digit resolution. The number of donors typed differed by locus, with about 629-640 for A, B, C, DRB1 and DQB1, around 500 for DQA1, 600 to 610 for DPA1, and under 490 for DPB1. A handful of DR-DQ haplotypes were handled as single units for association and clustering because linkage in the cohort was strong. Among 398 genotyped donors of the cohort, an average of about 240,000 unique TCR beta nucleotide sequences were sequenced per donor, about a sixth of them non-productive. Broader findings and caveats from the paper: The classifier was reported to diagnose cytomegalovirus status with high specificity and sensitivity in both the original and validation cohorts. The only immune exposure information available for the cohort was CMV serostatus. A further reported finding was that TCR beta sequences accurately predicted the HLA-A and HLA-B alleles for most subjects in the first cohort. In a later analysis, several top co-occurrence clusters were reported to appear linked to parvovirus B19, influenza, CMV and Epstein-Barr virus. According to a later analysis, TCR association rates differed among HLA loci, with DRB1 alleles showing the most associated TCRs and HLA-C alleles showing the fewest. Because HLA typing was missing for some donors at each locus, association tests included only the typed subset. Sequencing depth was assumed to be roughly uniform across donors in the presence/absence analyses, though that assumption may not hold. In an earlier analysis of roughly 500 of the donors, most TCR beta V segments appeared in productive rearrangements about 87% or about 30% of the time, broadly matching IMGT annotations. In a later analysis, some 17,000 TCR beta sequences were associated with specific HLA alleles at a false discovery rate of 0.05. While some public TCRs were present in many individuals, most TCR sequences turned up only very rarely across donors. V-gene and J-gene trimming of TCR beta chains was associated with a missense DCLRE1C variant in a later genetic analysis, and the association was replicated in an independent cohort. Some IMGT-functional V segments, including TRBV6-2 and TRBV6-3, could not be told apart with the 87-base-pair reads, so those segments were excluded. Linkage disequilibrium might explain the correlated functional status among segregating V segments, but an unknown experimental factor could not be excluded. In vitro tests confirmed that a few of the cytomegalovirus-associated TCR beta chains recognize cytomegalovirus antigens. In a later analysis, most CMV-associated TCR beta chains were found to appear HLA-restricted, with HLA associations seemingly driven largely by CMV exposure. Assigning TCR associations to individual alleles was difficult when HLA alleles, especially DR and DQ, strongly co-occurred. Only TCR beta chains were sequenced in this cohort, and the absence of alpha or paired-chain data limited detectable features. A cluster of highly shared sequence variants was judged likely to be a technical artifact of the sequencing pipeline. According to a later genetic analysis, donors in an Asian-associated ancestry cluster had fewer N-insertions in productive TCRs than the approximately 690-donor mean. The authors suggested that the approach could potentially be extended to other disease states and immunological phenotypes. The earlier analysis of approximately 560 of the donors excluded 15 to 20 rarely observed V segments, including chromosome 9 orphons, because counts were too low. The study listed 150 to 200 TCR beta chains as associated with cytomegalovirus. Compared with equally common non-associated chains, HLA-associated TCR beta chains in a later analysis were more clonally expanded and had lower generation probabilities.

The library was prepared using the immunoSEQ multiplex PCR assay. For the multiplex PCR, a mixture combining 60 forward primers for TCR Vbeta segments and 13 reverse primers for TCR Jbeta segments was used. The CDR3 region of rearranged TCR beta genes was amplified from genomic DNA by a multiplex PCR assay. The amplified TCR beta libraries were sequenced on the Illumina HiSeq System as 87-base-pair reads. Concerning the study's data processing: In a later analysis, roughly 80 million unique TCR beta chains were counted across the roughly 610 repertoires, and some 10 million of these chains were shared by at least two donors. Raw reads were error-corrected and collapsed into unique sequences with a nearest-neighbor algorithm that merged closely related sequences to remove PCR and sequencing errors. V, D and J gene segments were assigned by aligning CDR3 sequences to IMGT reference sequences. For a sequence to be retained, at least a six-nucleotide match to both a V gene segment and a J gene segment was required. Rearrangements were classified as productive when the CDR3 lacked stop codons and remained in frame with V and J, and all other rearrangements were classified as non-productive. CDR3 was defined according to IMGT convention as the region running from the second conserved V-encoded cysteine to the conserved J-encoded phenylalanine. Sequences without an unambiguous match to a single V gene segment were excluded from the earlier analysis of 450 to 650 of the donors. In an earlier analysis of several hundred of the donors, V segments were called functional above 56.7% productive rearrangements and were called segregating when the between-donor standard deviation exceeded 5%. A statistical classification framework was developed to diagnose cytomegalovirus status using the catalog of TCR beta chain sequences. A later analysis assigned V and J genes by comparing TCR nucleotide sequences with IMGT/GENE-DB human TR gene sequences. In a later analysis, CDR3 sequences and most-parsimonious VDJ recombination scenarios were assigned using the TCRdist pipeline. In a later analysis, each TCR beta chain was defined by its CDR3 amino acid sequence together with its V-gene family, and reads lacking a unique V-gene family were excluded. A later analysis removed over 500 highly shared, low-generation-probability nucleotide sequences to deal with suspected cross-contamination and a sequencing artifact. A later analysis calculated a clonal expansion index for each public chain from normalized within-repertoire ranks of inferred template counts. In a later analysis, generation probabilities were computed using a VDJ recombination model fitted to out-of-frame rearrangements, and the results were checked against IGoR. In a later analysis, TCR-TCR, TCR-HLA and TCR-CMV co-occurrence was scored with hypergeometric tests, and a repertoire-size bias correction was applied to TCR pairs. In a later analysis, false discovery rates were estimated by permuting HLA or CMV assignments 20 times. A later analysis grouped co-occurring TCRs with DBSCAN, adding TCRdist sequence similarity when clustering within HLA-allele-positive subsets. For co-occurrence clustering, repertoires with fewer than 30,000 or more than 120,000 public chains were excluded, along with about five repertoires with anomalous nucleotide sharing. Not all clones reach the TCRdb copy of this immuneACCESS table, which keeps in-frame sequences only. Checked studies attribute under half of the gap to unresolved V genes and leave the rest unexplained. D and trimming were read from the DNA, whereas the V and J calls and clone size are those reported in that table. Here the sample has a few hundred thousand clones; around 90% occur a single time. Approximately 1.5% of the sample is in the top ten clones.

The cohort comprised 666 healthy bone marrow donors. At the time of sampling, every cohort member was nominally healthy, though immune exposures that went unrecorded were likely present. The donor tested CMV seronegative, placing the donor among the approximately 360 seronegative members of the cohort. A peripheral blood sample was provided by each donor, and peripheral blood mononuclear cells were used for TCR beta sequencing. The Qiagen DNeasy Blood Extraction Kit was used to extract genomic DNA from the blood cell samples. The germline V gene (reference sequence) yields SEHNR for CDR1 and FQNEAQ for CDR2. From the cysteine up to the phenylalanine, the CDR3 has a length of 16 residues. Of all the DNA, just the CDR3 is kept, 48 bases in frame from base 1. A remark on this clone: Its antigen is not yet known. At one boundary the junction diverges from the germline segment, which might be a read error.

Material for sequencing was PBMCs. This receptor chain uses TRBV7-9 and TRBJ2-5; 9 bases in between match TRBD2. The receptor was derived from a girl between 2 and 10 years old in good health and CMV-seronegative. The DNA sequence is TGTTCCAGCAGTTTGCTTAGCGGGGGTCTAGGGGAGACCCAGTACTTC. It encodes CSSSLLSGGLGETQYF.